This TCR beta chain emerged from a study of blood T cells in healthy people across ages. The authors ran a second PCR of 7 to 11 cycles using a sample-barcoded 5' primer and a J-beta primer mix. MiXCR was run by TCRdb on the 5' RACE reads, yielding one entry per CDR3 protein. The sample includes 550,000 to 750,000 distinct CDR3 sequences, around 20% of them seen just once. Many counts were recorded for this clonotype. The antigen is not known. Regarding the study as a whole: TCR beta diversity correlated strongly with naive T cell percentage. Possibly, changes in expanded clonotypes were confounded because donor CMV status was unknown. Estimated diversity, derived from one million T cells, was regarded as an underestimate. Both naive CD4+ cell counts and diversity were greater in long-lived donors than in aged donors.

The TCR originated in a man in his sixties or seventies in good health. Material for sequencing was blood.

CDR3 in amino acids: CSARSGLAGGYEQYF. In nucleotides, the CDR3 is TGCAGTGCTAGGTCGGGACTAGCGGGAGGGTACGAGCAGTACTTC. The chain links TRBV20-1 to TRBJ2-7; 16 nucleotides match TRBD2. The CDR3 has 15 amino acids. The V gene's germline CDR1 is DFQATT and CDR2 SNEGSKA (reference sequence). Unmatched junction bases numbered 3, after V lost 3 bases and J lost 4 bases.